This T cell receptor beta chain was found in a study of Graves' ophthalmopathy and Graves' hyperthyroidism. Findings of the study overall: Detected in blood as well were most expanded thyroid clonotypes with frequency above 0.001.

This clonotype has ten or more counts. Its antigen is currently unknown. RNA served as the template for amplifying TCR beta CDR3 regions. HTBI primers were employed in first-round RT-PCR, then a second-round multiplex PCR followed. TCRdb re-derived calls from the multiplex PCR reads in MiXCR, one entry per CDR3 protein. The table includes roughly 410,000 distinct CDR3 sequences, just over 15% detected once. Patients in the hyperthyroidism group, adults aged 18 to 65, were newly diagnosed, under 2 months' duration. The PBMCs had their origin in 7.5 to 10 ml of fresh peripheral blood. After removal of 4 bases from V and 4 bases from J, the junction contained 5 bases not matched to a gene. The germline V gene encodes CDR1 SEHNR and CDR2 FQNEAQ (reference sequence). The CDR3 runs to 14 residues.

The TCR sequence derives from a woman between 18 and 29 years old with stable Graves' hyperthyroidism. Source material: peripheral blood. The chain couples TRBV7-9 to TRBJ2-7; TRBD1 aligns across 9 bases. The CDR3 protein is CASSSGDREYEQYF. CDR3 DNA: TGTGCCAGCAGCTCCGGGGACAGGGAATACGAGCAGTACTTC.